This T cell receptor beta chain was documented in a study of neurological immune-mediated disorders. The germline V gene encodes CDR1 SGHRS and CDR2 YFSETQ. V was clipped by 3 bases and J by 1 base; unmatched bases: 12. The CDR3 loop spans 18 amino acids. Described time point: technical triplicate 1. Unsorted libraries used 2 million PBMCs kept at -80 degrees C. Sequencing runs each generated in excess of 190 million TCR-beta sequences derived from 15-18 subjects. TCRdb processed the 5' RACE reads anew with MiXCR; each CDR3 protein has one entry. The sample has about 38,000 distinct CDR3 sequences, roughly 11% seen once. This clonotype was recorded at least ten times.

Sequences were obtained from PBMCs. J is TRBJ2-5 and V is TRBV5-1, with TRBD1 matching 10 bases. The origin of this receptor is a man in his 60s with HTLV-1-associated myelopathy (HAM/TSP). CDR3 in amino acids: CASSSYLRDRGGQETQYF. CDR3 sequence (DNA): TGCGCCAGCAGCTCCTATCTTCGGGACAGGGGCGGCCAAGAGACCCAGTACTTC.